A selection of T cell receptor beta chains follows, all from one sample in a study of blood T cell repertoires in COVID-19. Profiling relied on immunoSEQ multiplex PCR, and the TCRdb table lists in-frame clones only, not all of them. The table has some 140,000 clones, roughly 84% seen once; the top ten hold 4.5% to 5.5%. Source material: PBMCs or T cells enriched from blood (not recorded which). Receptor source: a man aged 40-55 years with acute COVID-19. The CDR3 runs from the conserved cysteine through the conserved F or W. D genes are given only for firm matches. Some rows have no size entry. The others give once, few or many, or a class for an expanded clone.

d_call	clone_size	v_call	j_call	cdr3_aa	cdr3_nt
.	.	TRBV6-5	TRBJ1-1	CASSYSQENTEAFF	TGTGCCAGCAGTTACTCCCAGGAGAACACTGAAGCTTTCTTT
.	.	TRBV28	TRBJ2-7	CASSLEKGVYYEQYF	TGTGCCAGCAGCTTAGAAAAGGGAGTTTACTACGAGCAGTACTTC
.	.	TRBV19	TRBJ2-1	CASSMEQGWNEQFF	TGTGCCAGTAGTATGGAACAGGGATGGAATGAGCAGTTCTTC
.	.	TRBV4-1	TRBJ2-1	CASSHRKSPRYNEQFF	TGCGCCAGCAGCCACCGAAAATCACCGAGGTACAATGAGCAGTTCTTC
.	once	TRBV19	TRBJ2-7	CASSIKDGGSYEQYF	TGTGCCAGTAGTATTAAGGACGGAGGTTCCTACGAGCAGTACTTC
.	once	TRBV28	TRBJ1-1	CASSLGPGYTEAFF	TGTGCCAGCAGTTTAGGGCCAGGATACACTGAAGCTTTCTTT
.	.	TRBV15	TRBJ2-1	CATSRDTADSYNEQFF	TGTGCCACCAGCAGAGATACGGCGGACTCCTACAATGAGCAGTTCTTC
.	few	TRBV9	TRBJ2-5	CASSPRQVRGETQYF	TGTGCCAGCAGCCCAAGACAGGTCCGGGGAGAGACCCAGTACTTC
.	.	TRBV27	TRBJ1-4	CASSFSRGEKLFF	TGTGCCAGCAGTTTTAGTAGGGGCGAAAAACTGTTTTTT
.	.	TRBV28	TRBJ2-1	CASSSHRDSYNEQFF	TGTGCCAGCAGTTCCCACAGGGACTCCTACAATGAGCAGTTCTTC
.	.	TRBV5-1	TRBJ2-3	CASRNSVSTDTQYF	TGCGCCAGCAGGAATAGCGTGTCCACAGATACGCAGTATTTT
.	once	TRBV4-3	TRBJ2-7	CASSQEFGGGIYEQYF	TGCGCCAGCAGCCAAGAATTCGGAGGGGGCATATACGAGCAGTACTTC
.	.	TRBV6-5	TRBJ1-2	CASSSRQPYYGYTF	TGTGCCAGCAGTTCCCGACAGCCTTACTATGGCTACACCTTC
.	once	TRBV30	TRBJ1-1	CAWRGVRGLTEAFF	TGTGCCTGGAGGGGCGTCCGGGGTTTGACTGAAGCTTTCTTT
.	.	TRBV30	TRBJ1-6	CAWSALNSPLHF	TGTGCCTGGAGTGCTTTAAATTCACCCCTCCACTTT
.	few	TRBV19	TRBJ1-2	CASSVDRPLGYTF	TGTGCCAGTAGTGTTGACAGGCCTTTGGGCTACACCTTC
.	.	TRBV30	TRBJ1-5	CAWSVPDRSADRPQHF	TGTGCCTGGAGTGTACCTGACAGGTCGGCCGATAGACCCCAGCATTTT
.	.	TRBV4-2	TRBJ2-5	CASSQGEETQYF	TGTGCCAGCAGCCAAGGAGAAGAGACCCAGTACTTC
TRBD2	.	TRBV6-1	TRBJ2-1	CASSELAGGFNEQFF	TGTGCCAGCAGTGAGCTAGCGGGAGGGTTCAATGAGCAGTTCTTC
.	.	TRBV15	TRBJ2-1	CATSRGKGGPSSYNEQFF	TGTGCCACCAGCAGAGGAAAGGGAGGACCTAGCTCCTACAATGAGCAGTTCTTC
.	once	TRBV7-6	TRBJ2-7	CASSLIPGIRYEQYF	TGTGCCAGCAGCTTAATTCCAGGGATTCGCTACGAGCAGTACTTC
.	.	TRBV24-1	TRBJ1-2	CATSRGNYGYTF	TGTGCCACCAGTCGGGGTAACTATGGCTACACCTTC
TRBD1	.	TRBV7-2	TRBJ2-7	CASSLDRTGDEQYF	TGTGCCAGCAGCTTAGACCGGACAGGGGACGAGCAGTACTTC
TRBD1	.	TRBV7-9	TRBJ2-1	CASSLAGRGHEQFF	TGTGCCAGCAGCTTAGCTGGTAGGGGGCATGAGCAGTTCTTC
.	few	TRBV7-9	TRBJ2-2	CASSLTKVQSTGELFF	TGTGCCAGCAGCTTAACAAAGGTACAGAGCACCGGGGAGCTGTTTTTT
.	.	TRBV7-8	TRBJ1-5	CASSLSNQGNQPQHF	TGTGCCAGCAGCTTATCAAACCAGGGAAATCAGCCCCAGCATTTT
TRBD1	.	TRBV29-1	TRBJ2-1	CSVYRQGVNNEQFF	TGCAGCGTTTATCGACAGGGGGTTAACAATGAGCAGTTCTTC
TRBD2	once	TRBV4-3	TRBJ2-3	CASSPQTGLGSDTQYF	TGCGCCAGCAGCCCCCAAACCGGACTAGGGTCAGATACGCAGTATTTT
TRBD2	.	TRBV25-1	TRBJ2-1	CASRDSGLAGDEQFF	TGTGCCAGCAGGGACTCCGGACTAGCGGGGGATGAGCAGTTCTTC
TRBD1	.	TRBV5-1	TRBJ1-5	CASSKDRNQPQHF	TGCGCCAGCAGCAAGGACAGGAATCAGCCCCAGCATTTT
TRBD1	.	TRBV28	TRBJ1-5	CASSGGWTGDQPQHF	TGTGCCAGCAGTGGTGGGTGGACAGGGGACCAGCCCCAGCATTTT